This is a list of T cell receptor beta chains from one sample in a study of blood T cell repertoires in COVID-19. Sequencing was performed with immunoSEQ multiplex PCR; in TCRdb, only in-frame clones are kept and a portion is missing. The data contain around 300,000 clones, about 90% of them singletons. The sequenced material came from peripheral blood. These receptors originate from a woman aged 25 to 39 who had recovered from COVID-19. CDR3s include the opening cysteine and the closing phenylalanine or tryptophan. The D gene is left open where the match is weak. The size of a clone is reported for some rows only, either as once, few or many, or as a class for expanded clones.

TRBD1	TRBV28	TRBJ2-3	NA	TGTGCCAGCAGTGCTTCCCGGGACAGTAATTCACTGACAGATACGCAGTATTTT	CASSASRDSNSLTDTQYF
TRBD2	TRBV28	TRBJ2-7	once	TGTGCCAGCAGTTTTAGCGGGGCCGGTGGCGAGCAGTACTTC	CASSFSGAGGEQYF
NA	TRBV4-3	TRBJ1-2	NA	TGCGCCAGCAGCCAAGATGTGACAGGTAGCTATGGCTACACCTTC	CASSQDVTGSYGYTF
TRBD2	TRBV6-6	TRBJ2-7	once	TGTGCCAGCAGGGGGACTAGCCATATGAACGATTACGAGCAGTATTTC	CASRGTSHMNDYEQYF
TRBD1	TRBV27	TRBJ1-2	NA	TGTGCCAGCAGCTCGGGACAGGGGAGGGGCTATGGCTACACCTTC	CASSSGQGRGYGYTF
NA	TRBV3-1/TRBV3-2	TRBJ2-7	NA	TGTGCCAGCAGCCCCATGTTGATGCGGGCCGGTCGGTCCTACGAGCAGTACTTC	CASSPMLMRAGRSYEQYF
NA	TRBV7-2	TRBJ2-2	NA	TGTGCCAGCAGCTTAGGCTGGGCCACCGGGGAGCTGTTTTTT	CASSLGWATGELFF
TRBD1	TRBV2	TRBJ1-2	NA	TGTGCCAGCGAATTAGCAGGGGGTGGAGGCTACACCTTC	CASELAGGGGYTF
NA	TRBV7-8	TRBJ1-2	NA	TGTGCCAGCAGCCCAGGACGGACTCGGATAGGCTACACCTTC	CASSPGRTRIGYTF
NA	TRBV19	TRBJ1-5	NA	TGTGCCAGTAGTATAGTGGCGGGAAGCAATCAGCCCCAGCATTTT	CASSIVAGSNQPQHF
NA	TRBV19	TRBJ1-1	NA	TGTGCCAGTAGTACCCGGACGGGAAACACTGAAGCTTTCTTT	CASSTRTGNTEAFF
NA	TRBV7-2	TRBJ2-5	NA	TGTGCCAGCAGCCGGCCTTTAGCGGAGACCCAGTACTTC	CASSRPLAETQYF
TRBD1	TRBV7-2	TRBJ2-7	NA	TGTGCCAGCAGCTTCGGACAGGGCAAAACCTACGAGCAGTACTTC	CASSFGQGKTYEQYF
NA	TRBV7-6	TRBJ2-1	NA	TGTGCCAGCAGCCCCGCCCTAGCCATGTACAATGAGCAGTTCTTC	CASSPALAMYNEQFF
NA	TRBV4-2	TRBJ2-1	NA	TGTGCCAGCAGCCAAGATATTCGTTTAGCGCTAGTCAATGAGCAGTTCTTC	CASSQDIRLALVNEQFF
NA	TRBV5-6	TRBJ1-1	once	TGTGCCAGCGAGAGGGTGGCCACTGAAGCTTTCTTT	CASERVATEAFF
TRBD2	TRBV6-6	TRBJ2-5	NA	TGTGCCAGCAGTTACCTAGCGGGAGAGGGAGAGACCCAGTACTTC	CASSYLAGEGETQYF
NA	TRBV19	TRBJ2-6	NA	TGTGCCAGTAGTATAGGGCCCTCTGGGGCCAACGTCCTGACTTTC	CASSIGPSGANVLTF
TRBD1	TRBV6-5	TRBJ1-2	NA	TGTGCCAGCAGTTACTCACCGGGACAGGGATCCTATGGCTACACCTTC	CASSYSPGQGSYGYTF
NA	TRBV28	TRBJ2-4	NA	TGTGCCAGCAGTTTAGGGGCGCAGAACATTCAGTACTTC	CASSLGAQNIQYF
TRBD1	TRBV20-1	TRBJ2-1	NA	TGCAGTGCTAGTGTGACAGGGTGGGATGAGCAGTTCTTC	CSASVTGWDEQFF
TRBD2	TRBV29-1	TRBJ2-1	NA	TGCAGCGTTGACCAGCGGGAATGGAATGAGCAGTTCTTC	CSVDQREWNEQFF
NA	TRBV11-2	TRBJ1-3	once	TGTGCCAGCAGCTTAGGTGTGGGCAGTGGAGGAAACACCATATATTTT	CASSLGVGSGGNTIYF
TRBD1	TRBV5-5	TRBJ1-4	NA	TGTGCCAGCAGCTTGGGAGGGACAGGGGGCGCGAGGGAAAAACTGTTTTTT	CASSLGGTGGAREKLFF
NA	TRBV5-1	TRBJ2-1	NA	TGCGCCAGCAGCCCGACAGTAAGCTCCTACAATGAGCAGTTCTTC	CASSPTVSSYNEQFF
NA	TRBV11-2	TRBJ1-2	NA	TGTGCCAGCAGCCCACGGGGAGAGGACTATGGCTACACCTTC	CASSPRGEDYGYTF
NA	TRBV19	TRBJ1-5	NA	TGTGCCAGTAGTATAGGAAGCAGGGCCAATCAGCCCCAGCATTTT	CASSIGSRANQPQHF
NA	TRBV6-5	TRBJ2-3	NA	TGTGCCAGCAGTTACTTACCCACATCTAGCACAGATACGCAGTATTTT	CASSYLPTSSTDTQYF
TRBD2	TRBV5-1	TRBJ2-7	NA	TGCGCCAGCAGCTCTAGCGGCCCCGGCTCCTACGAGCAGTACTTC	CASSSSGPGSYEQYF
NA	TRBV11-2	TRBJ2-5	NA	TGTGCCAGCAGCACCAGGGGAGAGACCCAGTACTTC	CASSTRGETQYF
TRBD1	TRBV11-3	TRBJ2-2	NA	TGTGCCAGCAGCTTAGAGGGACAGTCGAACACCGGGGAGCTGTTTTTT	CASSLEGQSNTGELFF
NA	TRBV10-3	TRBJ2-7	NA	TGTGCCACCGGGATTGATACCGACGAGCAGTACTTC	CATGIDTDEQYF
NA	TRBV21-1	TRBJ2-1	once	TGTGCCAGCAGCCCCCGGACATCGATCCACAATGAGCAGTTCTTC	CASSPRTSIHNEQFF
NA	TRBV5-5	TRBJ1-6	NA	TGTGCCAGCAGCTTGGGCAGCTCCTATAATTCACCCCTCCACTTT	CASSLGSSYNSPLHF
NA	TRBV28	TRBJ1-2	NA	TGTGCCAGCAGTCCGGACAGATATGGCTACACCTTC	CASSPDRYGYTF
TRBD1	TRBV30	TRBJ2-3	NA	TGTGCCTGGAGTTACAGGGGGTCGACAGATACGCAGTATTTT	CAWSYRGSTDTQYF
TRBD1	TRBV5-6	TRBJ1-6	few	TGTGCCAGCAGCTTCTCGGGACAGCCTTTGGGTTCACCCCTCCACTTT	CASSFSGQPLGSPLHF
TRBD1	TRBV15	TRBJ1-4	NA	TGTGCCACCAGCAGACCTTCAAACAGGGGGGAACGGGAAAAACTGTTTTTT	CATSRPSNRGEREKLFF
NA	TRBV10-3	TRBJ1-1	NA	TGTGCCATCAGTGAGCCAGGACAGAGTGGTACTGAAGCTTTCTTT	CAISEPGQSGTEAFF
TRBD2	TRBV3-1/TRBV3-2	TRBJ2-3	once	TGTGCCAGCAGCCAAGTCGAAGCGGGAGGAGCAGATACGCAGTATTTT	CASSQVEAGGADTQYF
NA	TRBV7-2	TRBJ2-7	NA	TGTGCCAGCAGCTTTTCAGGGCCCTTCTCCTACGAGCAGTACTTC	CASSFSGPFSYEQYF
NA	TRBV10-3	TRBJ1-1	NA	TGTGCCATCAGACTCGGGGTGTTAGACACTGAAGCTTTCTTT	CAIRLGVLDTEAFF
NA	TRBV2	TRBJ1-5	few	TGTGCCAGCAGGGAGACTGCTACCAATCAGCCCCAGCATTTT	CASRETATNQPQHF
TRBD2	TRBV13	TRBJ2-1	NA	TGTGCCAGCAGCGCCCAACTAGCGGGGGATTACAATGAGCAGTTCTTC	CASSAQLAGDYNEQFF
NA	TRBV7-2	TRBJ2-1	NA	TGTGCCAGCAGGCGGGACTCCTACAATGAGCAGTTCTTC	CASRRDSYNEQFF
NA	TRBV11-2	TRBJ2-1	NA	TGTGCCAGCAGCGTAGGGCCATTAATTTACAATGAGCAGTTCTTC	CASSVGPLIYNEQFF
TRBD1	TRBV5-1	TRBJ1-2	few	TGCGCCAGCCATACTCCACTACAGGGGGCGCTTGGCTACACCTTC	CASHTPLQGALGYTF
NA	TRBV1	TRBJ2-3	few	TGCACCAGCAGCGCGGGAGGGCCCCCAGATACGCAGTATTTT	CTSSAGGPPDTQYF
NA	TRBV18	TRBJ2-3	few	TGTGCCAGCTCACCCCGGGGTACCAGCACAGATACGCAGTATTTT	CASSPRGTSTDTQYF
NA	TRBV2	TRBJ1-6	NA	TGTGCCAGCACTCGGGACTATAATTCACCCCTCCACTTT	CASTRDYNSPLHF
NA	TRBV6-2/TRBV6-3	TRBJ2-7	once	TGTGCCAGCAGCTTAAACACCTACGAGCAGTACTTC	CASSLNTYEQYF
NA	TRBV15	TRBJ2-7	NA	TGTGCCACCAGCCCTCAAGGCAGGTCCCTTACCTACGAGCAGTACTTC	CATSPQGRSLTYEQYF